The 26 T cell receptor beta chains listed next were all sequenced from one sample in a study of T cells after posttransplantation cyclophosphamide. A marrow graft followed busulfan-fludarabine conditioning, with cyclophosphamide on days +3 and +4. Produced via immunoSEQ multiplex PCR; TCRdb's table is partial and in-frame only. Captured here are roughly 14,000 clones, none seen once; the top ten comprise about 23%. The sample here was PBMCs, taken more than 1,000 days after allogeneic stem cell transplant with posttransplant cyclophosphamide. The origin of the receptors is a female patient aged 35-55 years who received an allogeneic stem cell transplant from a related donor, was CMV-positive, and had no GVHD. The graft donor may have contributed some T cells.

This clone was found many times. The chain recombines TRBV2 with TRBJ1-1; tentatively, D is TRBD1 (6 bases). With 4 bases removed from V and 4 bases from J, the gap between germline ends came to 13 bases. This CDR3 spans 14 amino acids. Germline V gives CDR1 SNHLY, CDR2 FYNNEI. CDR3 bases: TGTGCCAGCAGTGCGCGGGGGGGGGCCACTGAAGCTTTCTTT. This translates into CASSARGGATEAFF.

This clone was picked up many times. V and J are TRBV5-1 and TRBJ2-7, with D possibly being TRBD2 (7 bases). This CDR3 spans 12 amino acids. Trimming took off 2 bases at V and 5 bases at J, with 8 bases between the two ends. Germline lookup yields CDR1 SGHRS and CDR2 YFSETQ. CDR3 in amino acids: CASSLGGDEQYF. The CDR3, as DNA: TGCGCCAGCAGCTTAGGGGGGGACGAGCAGTACTTC.

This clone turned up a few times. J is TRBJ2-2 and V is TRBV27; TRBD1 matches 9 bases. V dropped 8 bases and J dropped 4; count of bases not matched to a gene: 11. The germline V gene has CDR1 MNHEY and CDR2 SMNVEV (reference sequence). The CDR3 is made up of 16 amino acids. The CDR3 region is CASRSSGQGSTGELFF. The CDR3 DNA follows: TGTGCCAGCCGATCGTCGGGACAGGGAAGCACCGGGGAGCTGTTTTTT.

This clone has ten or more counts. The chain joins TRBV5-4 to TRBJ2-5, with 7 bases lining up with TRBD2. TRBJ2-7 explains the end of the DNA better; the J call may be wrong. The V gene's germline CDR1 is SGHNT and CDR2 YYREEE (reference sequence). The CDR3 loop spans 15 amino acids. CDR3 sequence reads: CASSWAPSGAYEQYF. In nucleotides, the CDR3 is TGTGCCAGCAGCTGGGCCCCTAGCGGAGCCTACGAGCAGTACTTC.

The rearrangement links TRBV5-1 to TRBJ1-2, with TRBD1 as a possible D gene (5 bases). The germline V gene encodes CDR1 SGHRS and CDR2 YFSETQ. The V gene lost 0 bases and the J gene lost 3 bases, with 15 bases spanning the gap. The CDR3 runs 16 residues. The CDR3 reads CASSLAPRVADYGYTF. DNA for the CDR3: TGCGCCAGCAGCTTGGCCCCCAGGGTAGCGGACTATGGCTACACCTTC.

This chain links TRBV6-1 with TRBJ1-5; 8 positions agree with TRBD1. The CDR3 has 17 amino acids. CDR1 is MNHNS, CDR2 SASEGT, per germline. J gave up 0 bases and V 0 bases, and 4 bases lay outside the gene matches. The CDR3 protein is CASSEADRGGSNQPQHF. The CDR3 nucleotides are TGTGCCAGCAGTGAAGCTGACAGGGGCGGTAGCAATCAGCCCCAGCATTTT.

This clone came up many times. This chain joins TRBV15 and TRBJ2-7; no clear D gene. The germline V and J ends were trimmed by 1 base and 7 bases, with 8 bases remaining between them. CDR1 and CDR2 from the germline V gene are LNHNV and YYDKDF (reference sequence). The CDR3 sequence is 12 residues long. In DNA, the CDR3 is TGTGCCACCAGCAGAGTACAAACAGAGCAGTACTTC. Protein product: CATSRVQTEQYF.

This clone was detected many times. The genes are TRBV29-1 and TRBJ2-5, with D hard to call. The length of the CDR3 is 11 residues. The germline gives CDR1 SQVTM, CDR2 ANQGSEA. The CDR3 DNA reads TGCACCCACCGGGTCGGGGAGACCCAGTACTTC. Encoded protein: CTHRVGETQYF.

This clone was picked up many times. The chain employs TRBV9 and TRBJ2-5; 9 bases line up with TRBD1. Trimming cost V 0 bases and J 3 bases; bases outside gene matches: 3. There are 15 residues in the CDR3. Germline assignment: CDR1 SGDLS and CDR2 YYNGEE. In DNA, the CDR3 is TGTGCCAGCAGCGTAGGGACAGGGGAAGAAGAGACCCAGTACTTC. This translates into CASSVGTGEEETQYF.

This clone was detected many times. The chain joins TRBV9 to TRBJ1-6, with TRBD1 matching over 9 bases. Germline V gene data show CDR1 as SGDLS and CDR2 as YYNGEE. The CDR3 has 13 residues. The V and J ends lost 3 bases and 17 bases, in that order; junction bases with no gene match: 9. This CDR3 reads CASSAGTGPPIHF. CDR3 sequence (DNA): TGTGCCAGCAGCGCCGGGACAGGGCCCCCCATCCACTTT.

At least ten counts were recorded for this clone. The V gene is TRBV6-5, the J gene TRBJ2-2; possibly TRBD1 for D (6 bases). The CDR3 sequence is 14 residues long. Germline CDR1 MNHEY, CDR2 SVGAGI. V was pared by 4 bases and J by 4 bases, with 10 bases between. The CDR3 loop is CASSSGVFTGELFF. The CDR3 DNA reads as TGTGCCAGCAGTTCAGGGGTATTCACCGGGGAGCTGTTTTTT.

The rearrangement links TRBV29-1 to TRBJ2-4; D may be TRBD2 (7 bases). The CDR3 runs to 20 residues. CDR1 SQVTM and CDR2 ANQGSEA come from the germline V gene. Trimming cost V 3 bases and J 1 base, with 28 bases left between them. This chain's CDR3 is CSVEDEARGAKGWAKNIQYF. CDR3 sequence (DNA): TGCAGCGTTGAGGATGAGGCCCGGGGGGCGAAAGGTTGGGCCAAAAACATTCAGTACTTC.

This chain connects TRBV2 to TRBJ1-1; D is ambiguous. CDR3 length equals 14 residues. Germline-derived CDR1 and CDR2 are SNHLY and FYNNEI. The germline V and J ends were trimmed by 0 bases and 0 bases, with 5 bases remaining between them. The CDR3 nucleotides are TGTGCCAGCAGTGAAGCGCGGGTGAACACTGAAGCTTTCTTT. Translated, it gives CASSEARVNTEAFF.

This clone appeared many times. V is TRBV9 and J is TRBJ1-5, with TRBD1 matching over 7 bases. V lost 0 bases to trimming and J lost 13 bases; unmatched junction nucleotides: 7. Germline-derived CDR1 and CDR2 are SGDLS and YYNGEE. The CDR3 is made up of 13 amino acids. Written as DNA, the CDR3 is TGTGCCAGCAGCGTAGTCATAGGGGGCCTTCAGCATTTT. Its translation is CASSVVIGGLQHF.

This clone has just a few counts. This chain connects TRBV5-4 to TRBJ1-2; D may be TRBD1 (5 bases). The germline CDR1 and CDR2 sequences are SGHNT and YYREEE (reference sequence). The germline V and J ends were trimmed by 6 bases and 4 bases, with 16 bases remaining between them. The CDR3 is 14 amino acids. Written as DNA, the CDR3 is TGTGCCAGCACTAGAGTAGGGGAAACCTATGGCTACACCTTC. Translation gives CASTRVGETYGYTF.

This chain's CDR3 is CATNIGGKYEQYF. The CDR3 DNA sequence: TGTGCCACCAACATAGGGGGTAAATACGAGCAGTACTTC. V is TRBV7-9 and J is TRBJ2-7, with D perhaps matching TRBD1 (6 bases). There are 13 residues in the CDR3. In germline, CDR1 is SEHNR, CDR2 FQNEAQ (reference sequence). Trimming left V 10 bases short and J 4 bases short, with 17 bases between.

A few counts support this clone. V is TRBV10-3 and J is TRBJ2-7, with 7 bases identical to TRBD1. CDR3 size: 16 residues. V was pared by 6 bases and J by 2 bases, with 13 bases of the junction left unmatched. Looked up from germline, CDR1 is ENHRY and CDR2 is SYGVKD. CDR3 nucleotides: TGTGCCATCAGACCAAACAGGGGAAGCCAAGCCTACGAGCAGTACTTC. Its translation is CAIRPNRGSQAYEQYF.

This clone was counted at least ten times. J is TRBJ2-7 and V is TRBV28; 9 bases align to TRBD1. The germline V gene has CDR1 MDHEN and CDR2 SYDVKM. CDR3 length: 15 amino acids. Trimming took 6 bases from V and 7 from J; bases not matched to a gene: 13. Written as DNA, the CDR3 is TGTGCCAGCAGCAAACAGGGGGCACCCGATGGGGAGCAGTACTTC. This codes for CASSKQGAPDGEQYF.

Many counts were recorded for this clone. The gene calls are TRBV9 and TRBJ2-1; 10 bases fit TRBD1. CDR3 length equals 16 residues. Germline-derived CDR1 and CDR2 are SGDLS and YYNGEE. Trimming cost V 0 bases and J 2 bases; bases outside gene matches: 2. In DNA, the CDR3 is TGTGCCAGCAGCGTAGAGGACAGGGGGGCCTACAATGAGCAGTTCTTC. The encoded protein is CASSVEDRGAYNEQFF.

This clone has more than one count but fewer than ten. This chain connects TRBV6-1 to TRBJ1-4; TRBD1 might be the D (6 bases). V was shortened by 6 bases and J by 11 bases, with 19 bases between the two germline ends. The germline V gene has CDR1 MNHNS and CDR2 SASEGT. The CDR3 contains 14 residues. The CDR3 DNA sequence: TGTGCCAGCAGACTACCGGGACAAGGGGAGAAACTGTTTTTT. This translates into CASRLPGQGEKLFF.

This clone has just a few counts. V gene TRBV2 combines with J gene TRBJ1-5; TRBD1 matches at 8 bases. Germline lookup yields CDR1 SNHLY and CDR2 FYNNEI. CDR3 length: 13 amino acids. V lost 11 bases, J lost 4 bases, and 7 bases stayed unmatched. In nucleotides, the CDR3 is TGTGCCGGGAAGACAGGGGCTAATCAGCCCCAGCATTTT. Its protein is CAGKTGANQPQHF.

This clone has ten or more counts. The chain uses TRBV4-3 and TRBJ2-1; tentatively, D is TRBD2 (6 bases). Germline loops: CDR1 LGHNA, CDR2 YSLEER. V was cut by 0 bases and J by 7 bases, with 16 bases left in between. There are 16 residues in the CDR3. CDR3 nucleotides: TGCGCCAGCAGCCAAGAAACGCAGGGAGGATGGAATGAGCAGTTCTTC. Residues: CASSQETQGGWNEQFF.

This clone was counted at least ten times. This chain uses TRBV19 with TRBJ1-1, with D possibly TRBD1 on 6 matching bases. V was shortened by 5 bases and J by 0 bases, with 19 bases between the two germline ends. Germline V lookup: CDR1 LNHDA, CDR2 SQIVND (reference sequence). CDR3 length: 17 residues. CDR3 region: CASSFQNRESLNTEAFF. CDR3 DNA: TGTGCCAGTAGTTTCCAAAACAGGGAGTCACTGAACACTGAAGCTTTCTTT. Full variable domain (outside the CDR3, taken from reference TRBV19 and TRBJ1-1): DGGITQSPKYLFRKEGQNVTLSCEQNLNHDAMYWYRQDPGQGLRLIYYSQIVNDFQKGDIAEGYSVSREKKESFPLTVTSAQKNPTAFYLCASSFQNRESLNTEAFFGQGTRLTVV.

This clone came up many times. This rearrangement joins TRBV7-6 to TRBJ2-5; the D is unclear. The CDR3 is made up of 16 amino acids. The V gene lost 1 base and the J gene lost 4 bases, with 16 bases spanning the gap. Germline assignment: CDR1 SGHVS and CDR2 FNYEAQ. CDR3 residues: CASSLESRGGRETQYF. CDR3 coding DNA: TGTGCCAGCAGCTTAGAGTCTAGAGGTGGTCGAGAGACCCAGTACTTC.

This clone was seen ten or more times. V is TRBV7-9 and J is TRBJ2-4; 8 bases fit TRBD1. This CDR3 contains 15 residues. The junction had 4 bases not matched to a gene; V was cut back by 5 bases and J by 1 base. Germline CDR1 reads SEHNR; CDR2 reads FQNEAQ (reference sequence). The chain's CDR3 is CASSGQGSAKNIQYF. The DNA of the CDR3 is TGTGCCAGCAGCGGACAGGGTTCGGCCAAAAACATTCAGTACTTC.

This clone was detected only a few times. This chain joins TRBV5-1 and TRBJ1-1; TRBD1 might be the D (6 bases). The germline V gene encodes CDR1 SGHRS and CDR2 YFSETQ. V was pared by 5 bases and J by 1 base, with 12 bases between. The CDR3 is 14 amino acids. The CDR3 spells CASRLVQGNTEAFF. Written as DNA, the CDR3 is TGCGCCAGCAGGCTTGTACAGGGGAACACTGAAGCTTTCTTT.